The clone carrying this T cell receptor beta chain was recorded many times. What it binds is unknown. Trimming took off 5 bases at V and 11 bases at J, with 18 bases between the two ends. Germline V gives CDR1 ENHRY, CDR2 SYGVKD. The CDR3 covers 13 residues. This sample was included in a study of T-cell reconstitution after alpha-beta-depleted transplantation in children. Preparation of the TCRbeta library used unique molecular identifiers. TCRdb reanalysed the PCR reads using MiXCR and keeps one entry per CDR3 protein. The sample has around 240,000 distinct CDR3 sequences, 8.2% seen once. General study results and limits: Two months or so post-transplant, alpha-beta T cells reportedly derived from several hundred expanded graft clones. At the one-year point after transplant, T-cell counts and TCRbeta diversity were found to come mostly from T cells that had been newly produced. Some patients owed their high day-60 TCRbeta diversity to surviving recipient T cells and thymic progenitors.

This clonotype was sampled from a male patient aged 10 to 17 who had a stem cell transplant for acute lymphoblastic leukemia, so the T cells may come from the graft donor. The chain is built from TRBV10-3 and TRBJ1-1; the D is unclear. Sequencing was performed on PBMCs, mostly from graft donor cells, taken 180 days after TCRalphabeta/CD19-depleted stem cell transplant. CDR3 sequence: CAISQMGGSEAFF. CDR3 bases: TGTGCCATCAGTCAGATGGGCGGCTCCGAGGCTTTCTTT.